These 25 T cell receptor beta chains originate from one sample sequenced in a study of CD8 T cells in ankylosing spondylitis. TCRdb ran MiXCR on the 5' RACE reads and lists one entry per CDR3 protein. This table holds 150,000 to 200,000 distinct CDR3 sequences, 10% to 15% found once. Sequences were obtained from blood, either unsorted or a sorted T cell fraction (not recorded which). The receptor source for this set is a female donor with ankylosing spondylitis or in good health (not recorded which).

This clonotype was picked up one time. A read error is possible here, since a much larger clone lies one base away. The CDR3 DNA reads as TGTGCCAGCAGTCAGGCGGCCCATGAAGCTTTCTTT. It encodes CASSQAAHEAFF. This rearrangement joins TRBV12-3 or TRBV12-4 to TRBJ1-1; D unresolved. V was shortened by 5 bases and J by 7 bases, with 11 bases between the two germline ends. The length of the CDR3 is 12 residues.

This clonotype appeared a few times. The genes are TRBV20-1 and TRBJ2-3; D gene ambiguous. The CDR3 extends over 14 amino acids. CDR1 DFQATT and CDR2 SNEGSKA come from the germline V gene (reference sequence). V lost 0 bases to trimming and J lost 2 bases, with 9 bases between them. The CDR3 region has the DNA TGCAGTGCTAGAGATTACCGATACACAGATACGCAGTATTTT. Protein: CSARDYRYTDTQYF.

This clonotype was found many times. This chain joins TRBV11-2 and TRBJ2-7; 9 nucleotides agree with TRBD1. With V trimmed by 6 bases and J by 7 bases, 7 bases remained unmatched. The CDR3 has 13 residues. Germline CDR1 reads SGHAT; CDR2 reads FQNNGV. The CDR3 protein is CASSSTGGNEQYF. CDR3 bases: TGTGCCAGCAGTTCTACAGGGGGCAATGAGCAGTACTTC. Based on the CDR3 plus reference TRBV11-2 and TRBJ2-7, the full variable domain is EAGVAQSPRYKIIEKRQSVAFWCNPISGHATLYWYQQILGQGPKLLIQFQNNGVVDDSQLPKDRFSAERLKGVDSTLKIQPAKLEDSAVYLCASSSTGGNEQYFGPGTRLTVT.

In its sample, this clonotype was seen many times. The chain is built from TRBV7-8 and TRBJ2-5; tentatively, D is TRBD1 (5 bases). In germline, CDR1 is SGHVS, CDR2 FQNEAQ. Trimming shortened V by 4 bases and J by 4 bases, and 10 bases separated the two germline ends. The CDR3 sequence is 13 residues long. The chain's CDR3 is CASSSTAGETQYF. Here the CDR3 DNA reads TGTGCCAGCAGCTCGACAGCTGGAGAGACCCAGTACTTC.

There are many counts of this clonotype. This CDR3 reads CASSPGQGETQYF. Written as DNA, the CDR3 is TGTGCCAGCAGCCCGGGACAGGGGGAGACCCAGTACTTC. The V call is TRBV7-9, the J call TRBJ2-5; 10 nucleotides match TRBD1. The ends lost 5 bases at V and 5 bases at J; junction bases unmatched: 2. Germline V gives CDR1 SEHNR, CDR2 FQNEAQ (reference sequence). This CDR3 spans 13 amino acids.

This clonotype showed up many times. The chain employs TRBV5-1 and TRBJ2-3; D is ambiguous. The CDR3 has 15 amino acids. Per germline, CDR1 SGHRS and CDR2 YFSETQ. Trimming cost V 4 bases and J 0 bases, with 12 bases left between them. The CDR3 sequence: CASSEQPTSTDTQYF. DNA for the CDR3: TGCGCCAGCAGCGAACAGCCCACTAGCACAGATACGCAGTATTTT.

The rearrangement joins TRBV4-1 to TRBJ2-1; perhaps TRBD2 as D (5 bases). Trimming removed 7 bases from V and 4 bases from J, with 17 bases in between. This CDR3 is 15 amino acids long. Germline assignment: CDR1 MGHRA and CDR2 YSYEKL. The CDR3 nucleotides read TGCGCCAGCAAAATTTCAGATGGAGGTTACAATGAGCAGTTCTTC. It encodes CASKISDGGYNEQFF.

The chain carries TRBV7-2 and TRBJ1-3, with D hard to call. Germline V gene data show CDR1 as SGHTA and CDR2 as FQGNSA. The germline V and J ends were trimmed by 3 bases and 0 bases, with 9 bases remaining between them. CDR3 size: 15 residues. The CDR3 region is CASSLGSSSGNTIYF. The CDR3 DNA follows: TGTGCCAGCAGCTTGGGGAGCAGCTCTGGAAACACCATATATTTT.

This clonotype was seen repeatedly, ten times or more. V is TRBV6-6 and J is TRBJ2-7; TRBD2 agrees at 12 bases. The CDR3 covers 13 residues. Germline loops: CDR1 MNHNY, CDR2 SVGAGI (reference sequence). After removal of 9 bases from V and 0 bases from J, the junction contained 0 bases not matched to a gene. The DNA for the CDR3 is TGTGCCAGGACTAGCGGGAGCTCCTACGAGCAGTACTTC. As protein: CARTSGSSYEQYF.

This clonotype has a count of ten or more. V is TRBV10-3 and J is TRBJ2-2; perhaps D is TRBD1 or TRBD2 (5 bases each). Germline CDR1 is ENHRY and CDR2 is SYGVKD. V lost 2 bases and J 4 bases, leaving 11 bases between the germline ends. The CDR3 runs to 15 residues. CDR3 sequence: CAISEMGDGTGELFF. In DNA form, the CDR3 reads TGTGCCATCAGTGAGATGGGGGATGGCACCGGGGAGCTGTTTTTT.

This clonotype occurred many times. The V call is TRBV21-1, the J call TRBJ2-5; TRBD1, the D gene given by the table, was not confirmed from the DNA. TRBV21-1 is tagged as a pseudogene. This CDR3 is built from 12 residues. DNA of the CDR3: TGTGCCAGCAGCAAAAACCCCTGGACCCAGTACTTC. Encoded protein: CASSKNPWTQYF.

This clonotype was seen a few times. The V call is TRBV20-1, the J call TRBJ2-1; 11 bases match TRBD2. J gave up 5 bases and V 5 bases, and 11 bases lay outside the gene matches. Germline CDR1 and CDR2: DFQATT and SNEGSKA (reference sequence). The CDR3 contains 16 residues. CDR3 sequence (DNA): TGCAGTGCTCCCTCCCTTAGCGGGAGGGTGGACAATGAGCAGTTCTTC. It translates to CSAPSLSGRVDNEQFF.

Concerning this clonotype itself: One end of the junction varies from germline; a read error may be responsible. This rearrangement joins TRBV20-1 to TRBJ2-1; 9 positions match TRBD2. Germline V CDR1 and CDR2: DFQATT, SNEGSKA (reference sequence). The CDR3 covers 15 residues. CDR3 bases: TGCAATGCTAGAAAGGCGGGAGGGCCGAACAATGAGCAGTTCTTC. This sequence encodes CNARKAGGPNNEQFF.

This clonotype has at least ten counts. The chain has TRBV15 and TRBJ2-1; 7 bases fit TRBD2. The germline gives CDR1 LNHNV, CDR2 YYDKDF (reference sequence). V gave up 1 base and J gave up 3 bases; unmatched junction bases: 6. The CDR3 runs 16 residues. CDR3 residues: CATSRATSAHYNEQFF. CDR3 in DNA: TGTGCCACCAGCAGAGCAACTAGCGCCCACTACAATGAGCAGTTCTTC.

This clonotype has ten or more counts. J is TRBJ2-1 and V is TRBV11-2; tentatively, D is TRBD2 (5 bases). Trimming stripped 0 bases from V and 7 bases from J, with 10 bases between. The CDR3 is made up of 14 amino acids. The germline V gene has CDR1 SGHAT and CDR2 FQNNGV. CDR3 in DNA: TGTGCCAGCAGCTTAGAGCTACTAGTAAATGAGCAGTTCTTC. Translation gives CASSLELLVNEQFF.

A word on this clonotype: An end of the junction differs from the germline gene, which may be a read error. The V gene is TRBV7-2, the J gene TRBJ2-1, with D unresolved. The length of the CDR3 is 15 residues. Germline values: CDR1 SGHTA, CDR2 FQGNSA. In DNA form, the CDR3 reads TGTGCCAGCAGCCCGGACGGTAGCTCCTACAGTGAGCAGTTCTTC. Translating it yields CASSPDGSSYSEQFF.

This clonotype was detected many times. The V gene is TRBV28, the J gene TRBJ2-5; D call uncertain. CDR1 is MDHEN, CDR2 SYDVKM, per germline. CDR3 length equals 13 residues. Deletions cut 3 bases from V and 4 bases from J, with 9 bases between. This CDR3 is CASSFPSPETQYF. For the CDR3, the DNA is TGTGCCAGCAGTTTTCCCAGTCCAGAGACCCAGTACTTC.

This clonotype was picked up a small number of times. This chain joins TRBV6-2 or TRBV6-3 and TRBJ2-1; the match to TRBD2 covers 9 bases. This CDR3 is 17 amino acids long. Germline V gives CDR1 MNHEY, CDR2 SVGEGT. V dropped 3 bases and J dropped 6; count of bases not matched to a gene: 12. CDR3 sequence reads: CASSYVSGTSRSNEQFF. CDR3 in DNA: TGTGCCAGCAGTTATGTATCTGGGACTAGCAGGAGCAATGAGCAGTTCTTC.

This clonotype turned up a few times. The chain couples TRBV29-1 to TRBJ1-1, with D possibly TRBD1 on 6 matching bases. With 7 bases removed from V and 4 bases from J, the gap between germline ends came to 16 bases. The CDR3 spans 13 residues. From germline, CDR1 is SQVTM and CDR2 ANQGSEA. In DNA, the CDR3 is TGCAGCGGGGGGGGCAGCCGAGGCACTGAAGCTTTCTTT. Translation: CSGGGSRGTEAFF.

This clonotype was recorded a few times. The rearrangement joins TRBV12-3 or TRBV12-4 to TRBJ2-3; 9 nucleotides match TRBD2. The J segment lost 1 base and the V segment lost 7 bases, leaving 3 bases of the junction unmatched. This CDR3 has 14 residues. The DNA of the CDR3 is TGTGCCAGCATCGCTAGCGGGGGCACAGATACGCAGTATTTT. This sequence encodes CASIASGGTDTQYF.

This clonotype was seen many times. The gene calls are TRBV12-3 or TRBV12-4 and TRBJ2-7, with a possible D match to TRBD1 (6 bases). The CDR3 extends over 13 amino acids. Trimming took off 6 bases at V and 2 bases at J, with 11 bases between the two ends. CDR3 DNA sequence: TGTGCCAGCAGGCAACAGGGAGCCTACGAGCAGTACTTC. It specifies CASRQQGAYEQYF.

This clonotype was counted ten times or more. The CDR3 loop is CASSGGTGKGQPQHF. CDR3 nucleotides: TGTGCCAGCAGCGGAGGGACAGGGAAAGGTCAGCCCCAGCATTTT. The chain recombines TRBV5-5 with TRBJ1-5; 9 nucleotides align to TRBD1. Germline V gene data show CDR1 as SGHKS and CDR2 as YYEKEE (reference sequence). The CDR3 consists of 15 residues. Unmatched junction bases numbered 8, after V lost 4 bases and J lost 6 bases.

V usage is TRBV7-3 and J usage is TRBJ2-7; D unclear. Germline lookup yields CDR1 SGHTA and CDR2 FQGTGA. Trimming took off 2 bases at V and 0 bases at J, with 8 bases between the two ends. The CDR3 totals 14 residues. As DNA, the CDR3 is TGTGCCAGCAGCTTAGGGGTTGGCTCCTACGAGCAGTACTTC. Translating gives CASSLGVGSYEQYF.

Ten or more counts support this clonotype. The chain uses TRBV5-1 and TRBJ1-1; TRBD1 is a possible D gene (5 bases). The CDR3 is made up of 15 amino acids. Germline CDR1 is SGHRS and CDR2 is YFSETQ. V was pared by 0 bases and J by 1 base, with 10 bases between. Written as DNA, the CDR3 is TGCGCCAGCAGCTTGGCCGTTCAGGGGAACACTGAAGCTTTCTTT. Translating it yields CASSLAVQGNTEAFF.

This clonotype was picked up many times. This chain uses TRBV20-1 with TRBJ1-2, with 7 bases identical to TRBD1. Germline loops: CDR1 DFQATT, CDR2 SNEGSKA (reference sequence). Losses at the gene ends were 7 bases for V and 7 bases for J; bases not matched to a gene: 9. The CDR3 runs 12 residues. The CDR3 protein is CSVRDSRIGYTF. The CDR3, as DNA: TGCAGTGTACGGGACAGCAGGATTGGCTACACCTTC.